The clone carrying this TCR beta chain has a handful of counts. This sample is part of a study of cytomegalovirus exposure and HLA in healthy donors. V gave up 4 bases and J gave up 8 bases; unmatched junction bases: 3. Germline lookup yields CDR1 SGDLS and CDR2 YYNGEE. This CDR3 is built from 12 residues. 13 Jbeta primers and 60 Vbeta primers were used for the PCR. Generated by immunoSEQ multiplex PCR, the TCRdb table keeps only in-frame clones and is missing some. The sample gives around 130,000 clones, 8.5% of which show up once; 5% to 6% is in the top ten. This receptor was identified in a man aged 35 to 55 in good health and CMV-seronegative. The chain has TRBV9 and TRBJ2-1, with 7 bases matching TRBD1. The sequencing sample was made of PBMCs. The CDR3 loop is CASSLGGDEQFF. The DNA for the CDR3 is TGTGCCAGCAGCTTAGGGGGCGATGAGCAGTTCTTC.